The 13 T cell receptor beta chains listed next were all sequenced from one sample in a study of blood T cells in healthy people across ages. Together with a sample-barcoded 5' primer, a J-beta primer mix was included in a second PCR lasting about 6 to 11 cycles. Each CDR3 protein gets one entry after TCRdb re-called the 5' RACE reads with MiXCR. The sample lists roughly 800,000 distinct CDR3 sequences; roughly 53% were seen once. Sequencing input: blood. These TCRs come from a man older than 75 in good health.

J is TRBJ2-1 and V is TRBV20-1, with 7 bases that match TRBD2. V dropped 0 bases and J dropped 7; count of bases not matched to a gene: 3. Germline V CDR1 and CDR2: DFQATT, SNEGSKA (reference sequence). The CDR3 spans 13 residues. In DNA, the CDR3 is TGCAGTGCTAGAGAGGGGGGGTTAAATGAGCAGTTCTTC. This encodes CSAREGGLNEQFF.

The CDR3 protein is CASSLAAARGNTEAFF. The CDR3 DNA sequence: TGCGCCAGCAGCTTGGCCGCGGCGAGGGGGAACACTGAAGCTTTCTTT. The V gene is TRBV5-1, the J gene TRBJ1-1; D is possibly TRBD1 (5 bases). CDR1 is SGHRS, CDR2 YFSETQ, per germline. Trimming removed 0 bases from V and 1 base from J, with 13 bases in between. The CDR3 sequence is 16 residues long. Filled out from reference TRBV5-1 and TRBJ1-1, the complete variable domain reads KAGVTQTPRYLIKTRGQQVTLSCSPISGHRSVSWYQQTPGQGLQFLFEYFSETQRNKGNFPGRFSGRQFSNSRSEMNVSTLELGDSALYLCASSLAAARGNTEAFFGQGTRLTVV.

In its sample, this clonotype was seen once. The chain is built from TRBV20-1 and TRBJ2-1; D remains ambiguous. The germline gives CDR1 DFQATT, CDR2 SNEGSKA (reference sequence). CDR3 length: 12 amino acids. The V and J ends lost 3 bases and 7 bases respectively, with 10 bases between them. This CDR3 is CSARVGWNEQFF. The CDR3 DNA reads TGCAGTGCTAGGGTTGGCTGGAATGAGCAGTTCTTC.

The chain links TRBV7-3 to TRBJ1-1; 7 bases fit TRBD1. The V gene end was trimmed by 5 bases and the J gene end by 1 base; junction bases not matched to a gene: 7. Germline CDR1 is SGHTA and CDR2 is FQGTGA. The CDR3 runs to 15 residues. The CDR3 sequence: CASSPGTVSNTEAFF. In DNA, the CDR3 is TGTGCCAGCAGCCCCGGGACAGTTTCGAACACTGAAGCTTTCTTT.

The gene calls are TRBV7-2 and TRBJ2-2; a possible D gene is TRBD2 (5 bases). The CDR3 loop spans 15 amino acids. V was trimmed by 5 bases and J by 3 bases, leaving 13 bases between them. Germline lookup yields CDR1 SGHTA and CDR2 FQGNSA. The CDR3, as DNA: TGTGCCAGCAGCCTCAGAGGGCTGGACACCGGGGAGCTGTTTTTT. Its protein product is CASSLRGLDTGELFF.

The V gene is TRBV6-1, the J gene TRBJ2-1; 9 bases agree with TRBD1. The V and J ends lost 6 bases and 6 bases, in that order; junction bases with no gene match: 9. From germline, CDR1 is MNHNS and CDR2 SASEGT. The CDR3 runs 15 residues. CDR3 bases: TGTGCCAGCAGGCTGGACAGGGGATTCGGCAATGAGCAGTTCTTC. Translated: CASRLDRGFGNEQFF.

This clonotype was counted a single time. The rearrangement links TRBV11-3 to TRBJ2-3, with D unclear. This CDR3 has 15 residues. Germline values: CDR1 SGHNT, CDR2 YENEEA. Trimming removed 0 bases from V and 6 bases from J, with 13 bases in between. The CDR3 DNA sequence: TGTGCCAGCAGCTTAGATGGGTCACAAACGGATACGCAGTATTTT. Its protein is CASSLDGSQTDTQYF.

The J gene is TRBJ1-1, the V gene TRBV12-3 or TRBV12-4; a possible D gene is TRBD1 (6 bases). This CDR3 contains 13 residues. The V end was cut by 10 bases, the J end by 8 bases, with 20 bases between. The CDR3 spells CATRGTPKGEAFF. As DNA, the CDR3 is TGTGCCACCCGCGGGACACCCAAGGGGGAAGCTTTCTTT.

This sequence joins TRBV12-3 or TRBV12-4 and TRBJ2-7; D possibly corresponds to TRBD2 (5 bases). Trimming took off 1 base at V and 5 bases at J, with 12 bases between the two ends. This CDR3 is built from 14 residues. Here the CDR3 DNA reads TGTGCCAGCAGTTTAGGGGAGAGTAGTAACGAGCAGTACTTC. Its protein product is CASSLGESSNEQYF.

The gene calls are TRBV2 and TRBJ1-1; D call uncertain. CDR1 is SNHLY and CDR2 is FYNNEI in the germline V gene. V was cut by 8 bases and J by 5 bases, with 9 bases left in between. This CDR3 has 11 amino acids. Written as DNA, the CDR3 is TGTGCCAGCCTGACACTGACTGAAGCTTTCTTT. Translating gives CASLTLTEAFF.

V gene TRBV4-2 combines with J gene TRBJ2-5; TRBD2 might be the D (6 bases). The end of the DNA aligns better with TRBJ2-7, so the J call may be wrong. Germline values: CDR1 LGHNA, CDR2 YNFKEQ. The CDR3 is 14 amino acids. The CDR3 spells CASSSPLAQDEQYF. The CDR3 region has the DNA TGTGCCAGCAGCTCCCCGCTAGCGCAGGACGAGCAGTACTTC.

The gene calls are TRBV7-2 and TRBJ2-2; D might be TRBD1 (6 bases). Germline CDR1 and CDR2: SGHTA and FQGNSA. The ends were cut back, 5 bases at V and 1 base at J, with 8 bases in the middle. The CDR3 contains 14 residues. Here the CDR3 DNA reads TGTGCCAGCAGCAAGGACAGGAACACCGGGGAGCTGTTTTTT. Its protein product is CASSKDRNTGELFF.

The chain links TRBV10-3 to TRBJ1-2; D is unresolved. Germline V gives CDR1 ENHRY, CDR2 SYGVKD. The CDR3 sequence is 13 residues long. Trimming took 3 bases from V and 1 from J, leaving 6 bases between them. For the CDR3, the DNA is TGTGCCATCAGTGATTCAAGTAACTATGGCTACACCTTC. It encodes CAISDSSNYGYTF.